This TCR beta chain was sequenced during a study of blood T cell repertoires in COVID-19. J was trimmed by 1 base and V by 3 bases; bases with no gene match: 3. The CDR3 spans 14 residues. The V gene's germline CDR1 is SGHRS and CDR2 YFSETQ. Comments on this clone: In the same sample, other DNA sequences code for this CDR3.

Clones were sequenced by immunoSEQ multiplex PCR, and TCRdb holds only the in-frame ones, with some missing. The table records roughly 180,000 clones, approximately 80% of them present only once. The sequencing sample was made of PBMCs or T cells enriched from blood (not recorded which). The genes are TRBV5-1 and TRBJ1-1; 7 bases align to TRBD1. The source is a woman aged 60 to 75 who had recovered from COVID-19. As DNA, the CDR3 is TGCGCCAGCAGCTCCGGGACAGCGAACACTGAAGCTTTCTTT. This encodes CASSSGTANTEAFF.